Below are 11 T cell receptor beta chains sequenced from a single sample in a study of persistence of HIV-infected CD4 T cells. Sequencing used immunoSEQ version 4 in survey mode. TCRdb keeps only in-frame clones here, not all; method: immunoSEQ multiplex PCR. Here the sample spans under 50,000 clones, approximately 89% being singletons. Antigens for these TCRs are unknown. This nonspecific control used anti-CD3/anti-CD28 bead stimulation of CD4+ T cells. Sorting selected CD4+ T cells upregulating both CD40 ligand and CD69. Sequencing was performed on CD4+ T cells sorted from PBMCs after approximately 20-hour stimulation, taken from a patient who received antiretroviral therapy. Receptors originate from an adult man with HIV who was CMV-seropositive.

The V and J genes are TRBV5-1 and TRBJ2-7; D might be TRBD1 (6 bases). The CDR3 spans 13 residues. CDR1 SGHRS and CDR2 YFSETQ come from the germline V gene. V lost 0 bases and J 3 bases, leaving 7 bases between the germline ends. The chain's CDR3 is CASSLEGGYEQYF. In nucleotides, the CDR3 is TGCGCCAGCAGCTTGGAAGGGGGCTACGAGCAGTACTTC.

The chain combines TRBV19 with TRBJ1-5; TRBD1 matches 9 bases. Trimming at V came to 5 bases and at J to 6 bases, leaving 8 bases not matched to a gene. The length of the CDR3 is 15 residues. The germline V gene encodes CDR1 LNHDA and CDR2 SQIVND (reference sequence). The CDR3 sequence is CASSATGGASQPQHF. The DNA for the CDR3 is TGTGCCAGTAGTGCCACAGGGGGCGCGTCTCAGCCCCAGCATTTT. The full variable domain, with the rest looked up from reference TRBV19 and TRBJ1-5, is DGGITQSPKYLFRKEGQNVTLSCEQNLNHDAMYWYRQDPGQGLRLIYYSQIVNDFQKGDIAEGYSVSREKKESFPLTVTSAQKNPTAFYLCASSATGGASQPQHFGDGTRLSIL.

The chain joins TRBV4-1 to TRBJ1-6; D is perhaps TRBD1 (6 bases). The length of the CDR3 is 16 residues. The germline V gene has CDR1 MGHRA and CDR2 YSYEKL. Trimming shortened V by 2 bases and J by 8 bases, and 16 bases separated the two germline ends. The CDR3 coding sequence is TGCGCCAGCAGCCAACATAAGGGGGTTGGTGATTCACCCCTCCACTTT. Translated, it gives CASSQHKGVGDSPLHF.

The chain carries TRBV19 and TRBJ2-7, with 8 bases fitting TRBD1. Germline loops: CDR1 LNHDA, CDR2 SQIVND (reference sequence). The V segment lost 4 bases and the J segment 5 bases; nucleotides outside the gene matches: 10. The CDR3 extends over 15 amino acids. The CDR3 nucleotides are TGTGCCAGTAGTACCCCCCGGACAGGGATCAACGAGCAGTACTTC. Amino acid sequence: CASSTPRTGINEQYF.

The rearrangement links TRBV7-9 to TRBJ1-2; 7 nucleotides agree with TRBD1. Germline V gives CDR1 SEHNR, CDR2 FQNEAQ (reference sequence). Unmatched junction bases numbered 8, after V lost 3 bases and J lost 7 bases. CDR3 length equals 14 residues. The CDR3 spells CASSLAGGRVGYTF. The DNA for the CDR3 is TGTGCCAGCAGCTTGGCAGGGGGAAGGGTTGGCTACACCTTC. Using reference TRBV7-9 and TRBJ1-2 for the parts outside the CDR3, the full variable domain is DTGVSQNPRHKITKRGQNVTFRCDPISEHNRLYWYRQTLGQGPEFLTYFQNEAQLEKSRLLSDRFSAERPKGSFSTLEIQRTEQGDSAMYLCASSLAGGRVGYTFGSGTRLTVV.

This chain links TRBV5-1 with TRBJ1-2; the D is unclear. Germline CDR1 is SGHRS and CDR2 is YFSETQ. V shed 5 bases and J shed 3 bases, with 17 bases lying between them. The CDR3 runs 15 residues. This CDR3 reads CASRWSFENYYGYTF. CDR3 DNA: TGCGCCAGCAGATGGAGCTTCGAGAATTACTATGGCTACACCTTC. Full variable domain (outside the CDR3, taken from reference TRBV5-1 and TRBJ1-2): KAGVTQTPRYLIKTRGQQVTLSCSPISGHRSVSWYQQTPGQGLQFLFEYFSETQRNKGNFPGRFSGRQFSNSRSEMNVSTLELGDSALYLCASRWSFENYYGYTFGSGTRLTVV.

The chain is built from TRBV24-1 and TRBJ1-4, with D perhaps TRBD1 (5 bases). With 3 bases removed from V and 3 bases from J, the gap between germline ends came to 13 bases. The CDR3 has 16 residues. Germline V gene lookup returns CDR1 KGHDR and CDR2 SFDVKD. The CDR3 coding sequence is TGTGCCACCAGTGATGGGACCGGGACGCCTAATGAAAAACTGTTTTTT. Its protein product is CATSDGTGTPNEKLFF.

This sequence joins TRBV7-2 and TRBJ2-2, with 8 bases matching TRBD2. There are 15 residues in the CDR3. The germline gives CDR1 SGHTA, CDR2 FQGNSA. J gave up 4 bases and V 0 bases, and 1 base lay outside the gene matches. The CDR3 loop reads CASSLASGATGELFF. In DNA, the CDR3 is TGTGCCAGCAGCTTAGCTAGCGGGGCCACCGGGGAGCTGTTTTTT.

The chain uses TRBV4-2 and TRBJ1-2; D gene unclear. This CDR3 has 12 amino acids. Germline CDR1 and CDR2: LGHNA and YNFKEQ. Trimming pared 4 bases from V and 2 bases from J, leaving 5 bases between. CDR3 in DNA: TGTGCCAGCAGCCGAGAAAACTATGGCTACACCTTC. Protein sequence: CASSRENYGYTF.

The chain joins TRBV24-1 to TRBJ2-5; no clear D gene. Deletions cut 1 base from V and 5 bases from J, with 7 bases between. The CDR3 has 13 residues. The V gene's germline CDR1 is KGHDR and CDR2 SFDVKD. CDR3 sequence reads: CATSDFTPETQYF. CDR3 in DNA: TGTGCCACCAGTGATTTTACCCCGGAGACCCAGTACTTC.

This chain uses TRBV9 with TRBJ1-1; no reliable D call. The CDR3 is 15 residues long. Trimming stripped 0 bases from V and 7 bases from J, with 16 bases between. The germline gives CDR1 SGDLS, CDR2 YYNGEE. DNA of the CDR3: TGTGCCAGCAGCGTAGGATTTCAGCCTAAGAATGAAGCTTTCTTT. This translates into CASSVGFQPKNEAFF.